Following are 27 T cell receptor beta chains from one sample sequenced in a study of control samples from healthy donors and cancer patients. Profiled with immunoSEQ multiplex PCR; TCRdb holds only in-frame clones, not every one. The sample contains approximately 37,000 clones, 92% of which appear only once. The sequencing sample was made of blood. Receptors were obtained from a woman in her forties or fifties in good health.

V is TRBV6-6 and J is TRBJ1-4; 7 bases map to TRBD1. Germline V gives CDR1 MNHNY, CDR2 SVGAGI (reference sequence). The ends lost 4 bases at V and 0 bases at J; junction bases unmatched: 2. The CDR3 length is 15 residues. The CDR3: CASSLGQATNEKLFF. In DNA form, the CDR3 reads TGTGCCAGCAGTTTAGGACAGGCAACTAATGAAAAACTGTTTTTT.

DNA for the CDR3: TGTGCCAGCAGCTTAGGGACCGTCAACAATGAGCAGTTCTTC. Protein product: CASSLGTVNNEQFF. The J gene is TRBJ2-1, the V gene TRBV7-3, with D perhaps being TRBD1 or TRBD2 (5 bases each). This CDR3 spans 14 amino acids. The V gene lost 2 bases and the J gene lost 5 bases, with 10 bases spanning the gap. Germline V gives CDR1 SGHTA, CDR2 FQGTGA. Using reference TRBV7-3 and TRBJ2-1 for the parts outside the CDR3, the full variable domain is GAGVSQTPSNKVTEKGKYVELRCDPISGHTALYWYRQSLGQGPEFLIYFQGTGAADDSGLPNDRFFAVRPEGSVSTLKIQRTERGDSAVYLCASSLGTVNNEQFFGPGTRLTVL.

This sequence joins TRBV7-2 and TRBJ2-1; TRBD1 is a possible D gene (6 bases). CDR3 length: 14 residues. The V end lost 5 bases, the J end lost 4 bases, and 12 bases lay between the germline ends. CDR1 and CDR2 from the germline V gene are SGHTA and FQGNSA. CDR3: CASSRDQGYNEQFF. CDR3 nucleotides: TGTGCCAGCAGCCGCGACCAGGGGTACAATGAGCAGTTCTTC.

There are a few counts of this clone. The rearrangement joins TRBV19 to TRBJ1-1, with D hard to call. Germline CDR1 LNHDA, CDR2 SQIVND (reference sequence). The CDR3 runs 16 residues. V shed 6 bases and J shed 4 bases, with 21 bases lying between them. This chain's CDR3 is CASSPAKVQRGTEAFF. The DNA for the CDR3 is TGTGCCAGTAGCCCCGCGAAGGTGCAGAGAGGCACTGAAGCTTTCTTT.

The chain combines TRBV19 with TRBJ2-3, with D unresolved. The CDR3 covers 14 residues. The V end lost 0 bases, the J end lost 5 bases, and 9 bases lay between the germline ends. Per germline, CDR1 LNHDA and CDR2 SQIVND (reference sequence). The CDR3 bases are TGTGCCAGTAGTATAGATCGGCGTAAAGATACGCAGTATTTT. It specifies CASSIDRRKDTQYF.

CDR3 nucleotides: TGTGCCAGCAGTTGGACCGGGCCGAGAAAAGCTTTCTTT. Translation gives CASSWTGPRKAFF. The chain is built from TRBV28 and TRBJ1-1; D remains ambiguous. V lost 4 bases, J lost 9 bases, and 15 bases lay in between. CDR1 MDHEN and CDR2 SYDVKM come from the germline V gene. This CDR3 region has 13 residues.

V is TRBV20-1 and J is TRBJ1-2, with D unresolved. CDR1 and CDR2 (germline): DFQATT, SNEGSKA (reference sequence). The CDR3 runs 14 residues. The germline V and J ends were trimmed by 3 bases and 8 bases, with 19 bases remaining between them. CDR3 nucleotides: TGCAGTGCTAGTCTCCCCACACCCAAGAAGGGCTACACCTTC. Translation gives CSASLPTPKKGYTF.

This rearrangement joins TRBV28 to TRBJ1-4, with TRBD1 matching over 11 bases. V was clipped by 2 bases and J by 8 bases; unmatched bases: 10. Per the germline V gene, CDR1 is MDHEN and CDR2 is SYDVKM. There are 17 residues in the CDR3. CDR3: CASSLPPGTGGYEKLFF. The CDR3 nucleotides read TGTGCCAGCAGTTTACCTCCTGGGACAGGGGGTTACGAAAAACTGTTTTTT.

The rearrangement links TRBV28 to TRBJ1-1; 9 nucleotides align to TRBD1. Germline CDR1 reads MDHEN; CDR2 reads SYDVKM. The junction had 7 bases not matched to a gene; V was cut back by 6 bases and J by 5 bases. CDR3 size: 14 residues. CDR3 loop: CASSPGQGRTEAFF. CDR3 sequence (DNA): TGTGCCAGCAGCCCCGGACAGGGGAGAACTGAAGCTTTCTTT. The whole variable domain, remainder taken from reference TRBV28 and TRBJ1-1, is DVKVTQSSRYLVKRTGEKVFLECVQDMDHENMFWYRQDPGLGLRLIYFSYDVKMKEKGDIPEGYSVSREKKERFSLILESASTNQTSMYLCASSPGQGRTEAFFGQGTRLTVV.

The CDR3 bases are TGTGCCTGGCGAAAACAGGGAACGGGTCTGGGCCCATATGGCTACACCTTC. Translated: CAWRKQGTGLGPYGYTF. The J gene is TRBJ1-2, the V gene TRBV30; D perhaps matches TRBD1 (6 bases). Per germline, CDR1 GTSNPN and CDR2 SVGIG (reference sequence). Trimming left V 5 bases short and J 5 bases short, with 27 bases between. This CDR3 is 17 amino acids long.

The CDR3 region has the DNA TGCAGCGTTGAACCCCCGGCGACAGCGGAGACCCAGTACTTC. It codes for CSVEPPATAETQYF. The V call is TRBV29-1, the J call TRBJ2-5, with D perhaps TRBD1 (5 bases). The ends were cut back, 2 bases at V and 5 bases at J, with 15 bases in the middle. The germline gives CDR1 SQVTM, CDR2 ANQGSEA. The CDR3 is 14 amino acids.

CDR3 sequence (DNA): TGCGCCAGCAGCTTGAGGGCGGACACTGAAGCTTTCTTT. Translated: CASSLRADTEAFF. The chain links TRBV5-1 to TRBJ1-1; D is undetermined. CDR1 is SGHRS and CDR2 is YFSETQ in the germline V gene. The V and J ends lost 1 base and 3 bases respectively, with 7 bases between them. This CDR3 has 13 amino acids.

The chain joins TRBV3-1 (or the pseudogene TRBV3-2) to TRBJ2-7; TRBD2 matches at 8 bases. The CDR3 has 14 residues. CDR1 LGHDT and CDR2 YNNKEL come from the germline V gene (reference sequence). V lost 5 bases, J lost 2 bases, and 5 bases stayed unmatched. The CDR3 DNA is TGTGCCAGCAGCAGGGGACTAGGGGCCTACGAGCAGTACTTC. Its translation: CASSRGLGAYEQYF.

The chain links TRBV2 to TRBJ1-6, with 8 positions matching TRBD1. Unmatched junction bases numbered 6, after V lost 8 bases and J lost 6 bases. This CDR3 has 14 residues. In germline, CDR1 is SNHLY, CDR2 FYNNEI. The CDR3 sequence is CASDLDRGNSPLHF. The CDR3 nucleotides read TGTGCCAGCGACCTCGACAGGGGTAATTCACCCCTCCACTTT. The full variable domain, with the rest looked up from reference TRBV2 and TRBJ1-6, is EPEVTQTPSHQVTQMGQEVILRCVPISNHLYFYWYRQILGQKVEFLVSFYNNEISEKSEIFDDQFSVERPDGSNFTLKIRSTKLEDSAMYFCASDLDRGNSPLHFGNGTRLTVT.

V gene TRBV5-1 combines with J gene TRBJ2-7, with D possibly TRBD2 on 6 matching bases. V was pared by 3 bases and J by 5 bases, with 18 bases between. The CDR3 has 15 amino acids. Germline V CDR1 and CDR2: SGHRS, YFSETQ. CDR3 residues: CASSSQTVGGDEQYF. In DNA, the CDR3 is TGCGCCAGCAGCTCTCAAACAGTGGGAGGCGACGAGCAGTACTTC. The full variable domain, its missing parts supplied by reference TRBV5-1 and TRBJ2-7, is KAGVTQTPRYLIKTRGQQVTLSCSPISGHRSVSWYQQTPGQGLQFLFEYFSETQRNKGNFPGRFSGRQFSNSRSEMNVSTLELGDSALYLCASSSQTVGGDEQYFGPGTRLTVT.

V gene TRBV4-3 combines with J gene TRBJ2-2, with 7 positions matching TRBD1. Germline V lookup: CDR1 LGHNA, CDR2 YSLEER. V lost 4 bases to trimming and J lost 14 bases; unmatched junction nucleotides: 7. CDR3 size: 12 residues. CDR3 sequence: CASSRTGDSLFF. The CDR3 DNA follows: TGCGCCAGCAGCCGGACTGGGGACAGCCTGTTTTTT.

The table lists this clone with a count of one. This chain uses TRBV9 with TRBJ1-4, with TRBD1 matching over 8 bases. From germline, CDR1 is SGDLS and CDR2 YYNGEE. The CDR3 runs 12 residues. V shed 4 bases and J 14 bases; nucleotides not matched to a gene: 7. The CDR3 bases are TGTGCCAGCAGCAGTACAGGGGGTCCTCTGTTTTTT. It is translated as CASSSTGGPLFF.

This chain uses TRBV5-4 with TRBJ2-5; D ambiguous. Per the germline V gene, CDR1 is SGHNT and CDR2 is YYREEE (reference sequence). Trimming left V 1 base short and J 0 bases short, with 10 bases between. This CDR3 is 15 amino acids long. The CDR3 region is CASSLPQLDQETQYF. The DNA of the CDR3 is TGTGCCAGCAGCTTGCCACAGTTAGACCAAGAGACCCAGTACTTC.

The chain is built from TRBV9 and TRBJ1-1, with D perhaps matching TRBD1 (5 bases). Trimming stripped 4 bases from V and 1 base from J, with 17 bases between. Per the germline V gene, CDR1 is SGDLS and CDR2 is YYNGEE. This CDR3 region has 16 residues. The CDR3 nucleotides read TGTGCCAGCAGCCTAAACTACAGGACCGAGAACACTGAAGCTTTCTTT. Translating gives CASSLNYRTENTEAFF.

For the CDR3, the DNA is TGTGCCAGCAGTGAAGGGGGACATGACCTCCAGAGGTGGAACACTGAAGCTTTCTTT. This encodes CASSEGGHDLQRWNTEAFF. This chain joins TRBV2 and TRBJ1-1, with D perhaps TRBD1 (6 bases). CDR1 is SNHLY, CDR2 FYNNEI, per germline. Deletions cut 1 base from V and 1 base from J, with 22 bases between. The CDR3 loop spans 19 amino acids.

V gene TRBV12-3 or TRBV12-4 combines with J gene TRBJ1-1; 7 positions match TRBD1. There are 11 residues in the CDR3. V trimming: 9 bases; J trimming: 5 bases; junction bases outside the gene matches: 3. This CDR3 reads CASKTGTEAFF. For the CDR3, the DNA is TGTGCCAGTAAGACAGGGACTGAAGCTTTCTTT.

The J gene is TRBJ1-6, the V gene TRBV7-2, with 8 positions matching TRBD1. The V segment lost 1 base and the J segment 5 bases; nucleotides outside the gene matches: 13. Germline lookup yields CDR1 SGHTA and CDR2 FQGNSA. The CDR3 contains 19 residues. This chain's CDR3 is CASSLVGRGGTGNNSPLHF. Here the CDR3 DNA reads TGTGCCAGCAGCTTAGTTGGGCGGGGTGGGACAGGTAATAATTCACCCCTCCACTTT.

The rearrangement uses TRBV9 and TRBJ1-1, with unresolved D. The CDR3 totals 13 residues. Germline V gene data show CDR1 as SGDLS and CDR2 as YYNGEE. The V and J ends lost 0 bases and 2 bases respectively, with 5 bases between them. The CDR3, as DNA: TGTGCCAGCAGCGTAGGGATAAACACTGAAGCTTTCTTT. It is translated as CASSVGINTEAFF.

This chain uses TRBV7-2 with TRBJ1-2; D possibly corresponds to TRBD1 (6 bases). Trimming took 5 bases from V and 8 from J, leaving 12 bases between them. From germline, CDR1 is SGHTA and CDR2 FQGNSA. CDR3 length: 12 residues. The CDR3 region is CASSLSGAGYTF. The CDR3 DNA reads TGTGCCAGCAGCCTATCAGGGGCGGGCTACACCTTC.

This chain uses TRBV9 with TRBJ1-2; 12 bases are a match to TRBD1. Germline V gene data show CDR1 as SGDLS and CDR2 as YYNGEE. The CDR3 sequence is 18 residues long. V dropped 2 bases and J dropped 1; count of bases not matched to a gene: 9. For the CDR3, the DNA is TGTGCCAGCAGCGTCAATTCCGGGACAGGGGGCGATAACTATGGCTACACCTTC. Its protein is CASSVNSGTGGDNYGYTF.

This chain connects TRBV9 to TRBJ1-2; 10 nucleotides align to TRBD1. V shed 4 bases, J shed 4 bases, and the junction held 7 bases outside the gene matches. This CDR3 spans 15 amino acids. Germline loops: CDR1 SGDLS, CDR2 YYNGEE. Here the CDR3 DNA reads TGTGCCAGCAGCCCACGGGACAGGGGCCCCTATGGCTACACCTTC. It codes for CASSPRDRGPYGYTF.

The chain carries TRBV7-3 and TRBJ2-1, with TRBD2 matching 8 bases. Trimming removed 5 bases from V and 9 bases from J; junction bases left unmatched: 6. In germline, CDR1 is SGHTA, CDR2 FQGTGA. This CDR3 has 13 residues. CDR3 DNA: TGTGCCAGCAGCCTCGCCGGGACTAGTGAGCAGTTCTTC. The encoded protein is CASSLAGTSEQFF.